This TCR beta chain was sequenced for a study of CD8 T cells in ankylosing spondylitis. Findings of the study overall: Earlier studies detected some motif variants in reactive arthritis synovial fluid and blood. Peripheral blood held disease-linked clones only at relatively low frequency, and these were CD8+. For ankylosing spondylitis blood, a TCR beta motif of 7 or 8 highly homologous variants appeared characteristic.

Germline lookup yields CDR1 SQVTM and CDR2 ANQGSEA. V dropped 4 bases and J dropped 0 bases, with 4 bases sitting between them. This CDR3 has 12 amino acids. A word on this clonotype: What it binds is unknown.

MiXCR, run by TCRdb on the 5' RACE reads, gives a single entry per CDR3 protein. Here the sample spans approximately 250,000 distinct CDR3 sequences, roughly 10% being singletons. The clonotype was recovered from a male donor with ankylosing spondylitis or in good health (not recorded which). The chain links TRBV29-1 to TRBJ1-3; no clear D. The sample comprised blood, either unsorted or a sorted T cell fraction (not recorded which). CDR3 region: CSVVDSGNTIYF. CDR3 nucleotides: TGCAGCGTTGTTGACTCTGGAAACACCATATATTTT.